This TCR beta chain was captured by sequencing in a study of technical replicates of blood from a few donors. TCRdb keeps only in-frame clones here, not all; method: immunoSEQ multiplex PCR. The data hold 95,000 or so clones, with around 96% observed a single time. The CDR3 length is 13 residues. Germline values: CDR1 SQVTM, CDR2 ANQGSEA. V was trimmed by 3 bases and J by 6 bases, leaving 15 bases between them. A single count supports this clone. Sample: T cells isolated from PBMCs. The chain is built from TRBV29-1 and TRBJ2-7, with TRBD1 as a possible D gene (6 bases). The source of this sequence is a human donor in good health. The CDR3 spells CSVEAGVSFEQYF. The CDR3 region has the DNA TGCAGCGTTGAGGCAGGGGTAAGCTTCGAGCAGTACTTC.